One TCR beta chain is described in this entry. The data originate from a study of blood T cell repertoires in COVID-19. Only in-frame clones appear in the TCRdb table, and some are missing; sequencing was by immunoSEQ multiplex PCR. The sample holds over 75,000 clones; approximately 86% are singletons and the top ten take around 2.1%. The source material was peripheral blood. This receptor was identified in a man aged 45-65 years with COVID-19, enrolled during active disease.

DNA of the CDR3: TGTGCCAGCAGTCCCCGGGTTCAAGAGACCCAGTACTTC. Residues: CASSPRVQETQYF. The chain uses TRBV2 and TRBJ2-5, with unresolved D. The V gene lost 5 bases and the J gene lost 2 bases, with 9 bases spanning the gap. Germline V gene data show CDR1 as SNHLY and CDR2 as FYNNEI. This CDR3 comprises 13 residues. The variable domain in full, with the rest retrieved from reference TRBV2 and TRBJ2-5, is EPEVTQTPSHQVTQMGQEVILRCVPISNHLYFYWYRQILGQKVEFLVSFYNNEISEKSEIFDDQFSVERPDGSNFTLKIRSTKLEDSAMYFCASSPRVQETQYFGPGTRLLVL.